Below are 32 T cell receptor beta chains sequenced from a single sample in a study of cytomegalovirus exposure and HLA in healthy donors. TCRdb's copy holds only in-frame clones and misses some; the assay was immunoSEQ multiplex PCR. The sample lists about 82,000 clones, 95% occurring once. The sequencing sample was made of PBMCs. The source is a woman younger than 30 in good health and CMV-seronegative.

This clone came up a few times. The chain combines TRBV13 with TRBJ2-3; 16 nucleotides agree with TRBD2. The V segment lost 3 bases and the J segment 3 bases; nucleotides outside the gene matches: 12. Germline-derived CDR1 and CDR2 are PRHDT and FYEKMQ (reference sequence). This CDR3 is 20 amino acids long. CDR3: CASSFGTPGLAGGRTDTQYF. The CDR3 DNA reads TGTGCCAGCAGCTTTGGAACTCCGGGACTAGCGGGGGGGCGGACAGATACGCAGTATTTT.

The rearrangement joins TRBV7-9 to TRBJ2-7; 10 nucleotides align to TRBD1. With V trimmed by 4 bases and J by 2 bases, 5 bases remained unmatched. The CDR3 sequence is 15 residues long. Per the germline V gene, CDR1 is SEHNR and CDR2 is FQNEAQ (reference sequence). CDR3 sequence reads: CASSSFGTGAYEQYF. CDR3 in DNA: TGTGCCAGCAGCTCCTTCGGGACAGGGGCCTACGAGCAGTACTTC.

Many counts were recorded for this clone. V and J are TRBV30 and TRBJ1-4; weak D call: TRBD1 (6 bases). CDR3 length: 15 residues. CDR1 and CDR2 from the germline V gene are GTSNPN and SVGIG (reference sequence). V was pared by 3 bases and J by 4 bases, with 15 bases between. CDR3 nucleotide sequence: TGTGCCTGGAGCCGGAGACAGGTCCTTAATGAAAAACTGTTTTTT. Amino acid sequence: CAWSRRQVLNEKLFF.

The chain couples TRBV13 to TRBJ2-5; D unclear. V shed 4 bases and J shed 3 bases, with 9 bases lying between them. This CDR3 comprises 13 residues. Germline V lookup: CDR1 PRHDT, CDR2 FYEKMQ (reference sequence). The CDR3 DNA is TGTGCCAGCAGCTCCGCTCAGGAAGAGACCCAGTACTTC. It codes for CASSSAQEETQYF.

The CDR3 bases are TGTGCCAGCAGCGTGATCGGCGGGGGGGTCCAGGAGACCCAGTACTTC. Amino acids: CASSVIGGGVQETQYF. The chain has TRBV9 and TRBJ2-5, with 9 bases identical to TRBD2. CDR3 length: 16 residues. V gave up 2 bases and J gave up 5 bases; unmatched junction bases: 10. Per the germline V gene, CDR1 is SGDLS and CDR2 is YYNGEE.

The chain uses TRBV6-1 and TRBJ2-7; 8 bases fit TRBD2. Looked up from germline, CDR1 is MNHNS and CDR2 is SASEGT. V was pared by 3 bases and J by 2 bases, with 6 bases of the junction left unmatched. The CDR3 is made up of 15 amino acids. The CDR3 DNA sequence: TGTGCCAGCAGTGACGTAACTAGCGGTACCTACGAGCAGTACTTC. The encoded protein is CASSDVTSGTYEQYF.

This clone was recorded only once. The chain uses TRBV29-1 and TRBJ2-3; the match to TRBD2 covers 8 bases. CDR3 size: 14 residues. Germline CDR1 and CDR2: SQVTM and ANQGSEA. With V trimmed by 8 bases and J by 5 bases, 12 bases remained unmatched. CDR3 region: CSLFRAGGIDTQYF. In DNA, the CDR3 is TGCAGCCTCTTCCGGGCGGGAGGAATAGATACGCAGTATTTT.

The rearrangement links TRBV5-1 to TRBJ2-5; TRBD2 aligns across 9 bases. The CDR3 spans 18 residues. The junction had 15 bases not matched to a gene; V was cut back by 4 bases and J by 2 bases. Germline CDR1 and CDR2: SGHRS and YFSETQ. In DNA form, the CDR3 reads TGCGCCAGCAGCCCGGTGGGGAGAAGCGGGGGGCCGCAAGAGACCCAGTACTTC. This codes for CASSPVGRSGGPQETQYF.

The J gene is TRBJ1-2, the V gene TRBV12-5; TRBD1 aligns across 7 bases. V shed 4 bases and J 8 bases; nucleotides not matched to a gene: 16. Germline CDR1 and CDR2: LGHNT and FRNRAP. The CDR3 totals 16 residues. CDR3 protein: CASGWTSTGTIAGYTF. The CDR3 DNA sequence: TGTGCTAGTGGTTGGACCTCGACAGGGACCATTGCGGGCTACACCTTC.

The genes are TRBV7-2 and TRBJ1-1, with TRBD1 identical over 9 bases. V gave up 1 base and J gave up 10 bases; unmatched junction bases: 13. The CDR3 runs 16 residues. Per germline, CDR1 SGHTA and CDR2 FQGNSA. The CDR3 sequence is CASSLGDRGSSRVAFF. The CDR3 nucleotides are TGTGCCAGCAGCTTAGGTGACAGGGGGAGTAGTCGTGTAGCTTTCTTT.

The genes are TRBV11-2 and TRBJ1-6, with 7 bases lining up with TRBD1. Germline V lookup: CDR1 SGHAT, CDR2 FQNNGV. Trimming took 3 bases from V and 8 from J; bases not matched to a gene: 10. This CDR3 region has 16 residues. The CDR3 reads CASSLGTAGTHSPLHF. The CDR3 DNA is TGTGCCAGCAGCTTGGGGACAGCTGGAACCCATTCACCCCTCCACTTT.

DNA of the CDR3: TGTGCCAGCAGCTCCGACAGGGTCAGTAGGACTGAAGCTTTCTTT. This gives the protein CASSSDRVSRTEAFF. The chain joins TRBV7-2 to TRBJ1-1; 7 nucleotides line up with TRBD1. J was trimmed by 5 bases and V by 4 bases; bases with no gene match: 10. CDR3 size: 15 residues. Germline lookup yields CDR1 SGHTA and CDR2 FQGNSA.

CDR3 sequence (DNA): TGTGCTAGTGGTTTCCAGGGGGGAGGAGGAGGCACAGATACGCAGTATTTT. It yields the protein CASGFQGGGGGTDTQYF. This chain connects TRBV12-5 to TRBJ2-3; tentative D call: TRBD1 (7 bases). The CDR3 runs 17 residues. The germline CDR1 and CDR2 sequences are LGHNT and FRNRAP. The germline V and J ends were trimmed by 3 bases and 1 base, with 17 bases remaining between them. Supplemented by reference TRBV12-5 and TRBJ2-3, the full variable domain reads DARVTQTPRHKVTEMGQEVTMRCQPILGHNTVFWYRQTMMQGLELLAYFRNRAPLDDSGMPKDRFSAEMPDATLATLKIQPSEPRDSAVYFCASGFQGGGGGTDTQYFGPGTRLTVL.

The rearrangement joins TRBV11-2 to TRBJ2-1, with 9 bases aligning to TRBD2. This CDR3 is 17 amino acids long. Germline CDR1 is SGHAT and CDR2 is FQNNGV. With 0 bases clipped from V and 7 bases from J, the junction kept 10 bases outside the gene matches. CDR3 DNA sequence: TGTGCCAGCAGCTTAGAGCGGCGGGAGGGCCGGGAAAATGAGCAGTTCTTC. This codes for CASSLERREGRENEQFF. Variable domain in full (rest from reference TRBV11-2 and TRBJ2-1): EAGVAQSPRYKIIEKRQSVAFWCNPISGHATLYWYQQILGQGPKLLIQFQNNGVVDDSQLPKDRFSAERLKGVDSTLKIQPAKLEDSAVYLCASSLERREGRENEQFFGPGTRLTVL.

This chain connects TRBV7-2 to TRBJ2-1; 10 nucleotides align to TRBD2. The CDR3 has 17 residues. CDR1 and CDR2 (germline): SGHTA, FQGNSA. The J segment lost 2 bases and the V segment lost 7 bases, leaving 11 bases of the junction unmatched. The CDR3 DNA reads TGTGCCAGCACCCTGCCGCGACTAGCGGGTCCCTACAATGAGCAGTTCTTC. It yields the protein CASTLPRLAGPYNEQFF.

J is TRBJ1-5 and V is TRBV6-5; D is possibly TRBD1 (6 bases). The CDR3 spans 15 residues. V was cut by 6 bases and J by 3 bases, with 15 bases left in between. Germline lookup yields CDR1 MNHEY and CDR2 SVGAGI. CDR3 region: CASRWGQGDNQPQHF. Written as DNA, the CDR3 is TGTGCCAGCAGGTGGGGGCAGGGCGACAATCAGCCCCAGCATTTT.

The V and J genes are TRBV7-2 and TRBJ2-1; TRBD1 is a possible D gene (5 bases). V was trimmed by 4 bases and J by 9 bases, leaving 10 bases between them. Germline V gene data show CDR1 as SGHTA and CDR2 as FQGNSA. The CDR3 extends over 12 amino acids. This CDR3 is CASSYPTVEQFF. The CDR3 DNA is TGTGCCAGCAGCTACCCGACAGTTGAGCAGTTCTTC.

The chain recombines TRBV6-6 with TRBJ1-2; 9 bases are shared with TRBD1. V was clipped by 8 bases and J by 6 bases; unmatched bases: 7. Germline CDR1 MNHNY, CDR2 SVGAGI (reference sequence). The CDR3 consists of 13 residues. CDR3 sequence: CASGRDRADGYTF. CDR3 in DNA: TGTGCCAGCGGAAGGGACAGGGCGGATGGCTACACCTTC.

The rearrangement links TRBV6-6 to TRBJ2-5, with a tentative D call TRBD1 (6 bases). Germline V gives CDR1 MNHNY, CDR2 SVGAGI (reference sequence). The CDR3 extends over 14 amino acids. Trimming removed 0 bases from V and 5 bases from J, with 10 bases in between. CDR3 in DNA: TGTGCCAGCAGTTACTCGACAAGGGGGGAGACCCAGTACTTC. Its translation: CASSYSTRGETQYF.

This sequence joins TRBV30 and TRBJ1-2; the match to TRBD1 covers 11 bases. There are 16 residues in the CDR3. Germline V gene lookup returns CDR1 GTSNPN and CDR2 SVGIG (reference sequence). V gave up 2 bases and J gave up 4 bases; unmatched junction bases: 9. CDR3 in DNA: TGTGCCTGGAGTAACGAGAGGACAGGGGGCCTCTATGGCTACACCTTC. Translating gives CAWSNERTGGLYGYTF.

In its sample, this clone was seen once. V is TRBV15 and J is TRBJ2-2, with 7 nucleotides matching TRBD2. This CDR3 has 16 amino acids. Germline loops: CDR1 LNHNV, CDR2 YYDKDF (reference sequence). The V segment lost 6 bases and the J segment 8 bases; nucleotides outside the gene matches: 15. For the CDR3, the DNA is TGTGCCACCAGGGAGAGGGGAGCGGGGCCGTTTGGGGAGCTGTTTTTT. It translates to CATRERGAGPFGELFF.

V gene TRBV4-1 combines with J gene TRBJ1-5, with D maybe TRBD1 (6 bases). The germline V gene has CDR1 MGHRA and CDR2 YSYEKL. CDR3 length: 16 residues. Trimming cost V 5 bases and J 8 bases, with 22 bases left between them. This CDR3 reads CASSTLLVQGGKPQHF. As DNA, the CDR3 is TGCGCCAGCAGCACACTCTTAGTACAGGGAGGGAAGCCCCAGCATTTT.

The CDR3 protein is CASSILTEGVSEQFF. As DNA, the CDR3 is TGTGCCAGTAGTATACTAACAGAGGGGGTGTCCGAGCAGTTCTTC. This chain connects TRBV19 to TRBJ2-1, with D perhaps matching TRBD1 (6 bases). With 2 bases removed from V and 10 bases from J, the gap between germline ends came to 18 bases. Germline assignment: CDR1 LNHDA and CDR2 SQIVND (reference sequence). CDR3 length: 15 residues.

This clone was seen only once. V is TRBV4-1 and J is TRBJ2-2; D is unclear. Germline loops: CDR1 MGHRA, CDR2 YSYEKL. The CDR3 runs 15 residues. V dropped 3 bases and J dropped 0 bases, with 8 bases sitting between them. The CDR3 DNA reads as TGCGCCAGCAGCCATTCGGTACCGAACACCGGGGAGCTGTTTTTT. Translating it yields CASSHSVPNTGELFF.

This clone was recorded once. The chain couples TRBV5-1 to TRBJ1-4; the match to TRBD1 covers 9 bases. The CDR3 is made up of 16 amino acids. The germline gives CDR1 SGHRS, CDR2 YFSETQ. Trimming at V came to 0 bases and at J to 7 bases, leaving 7 bases not matched to a gene. The CDR3 sequence: CASSLALGTGREKLFF. As DNA, the CDR3 is TGCGCCAGCAGCTTGGCCCTCGGGACAGGGCGTGAAAAACTGTTTTTT.

The chain recombines TRBV18 with TRBJ2-7; the D is unclear. The germline V gene encodes CDR1 KGHSH and CDR2 LQKENI. The CDR3 extends over 13 amino acids. Deletions cut 0 bases from V and 2 bases from J, with 5 bases between. The CDR3 protein is CASSPPYPYEQYF. The CDR3, as DNA: TGTGCCAGCTCACCACCGTATCCCTACGAGCAGTACTTC.

Comment on this clone: The sample has other DNA sequences that encode this CDR3 too. This rearrangement joins TRBV2 to TRBJ1-4, with D uncertain. Germline V gene lookup returns CDR1 SNHLY and CDR2 FYNNEI. The ends were cut back, 4 bases at V and 1 base at J, with 10 bases in the middle. The CDR3 has 15 residues. This CDR3 is CASSGTQLTNEKLFF. The DNA of the CDR3 is TGTGCCAGCAGTGGCACACAGTTAACTAATGAAAAACTGTTTTTT.

The V call is TRBV11-2, the J call TRBJ2-2; tentative D call: TRBD2 (6 bases). The CDR3 contains 15 residues. Germline V lookup: CDR1 SGHAT, CDR2 FQNNGV. Trimming removed 5 bases from V and 3 bases from J, with 13 bases in between. DNA for the CDR3: TGTGCCAGCAGCCCCGCGGGGCAGGACACCGGGGAGCTGTTTTTT. The encoded protein is CASSPAGQDTGELFF.

The CDR3 spells CASSRFRQGYNEQFF. CDR3 coding DNA: TGCGCCAGCAGCAGATTTCGACAGGGCTACAATGAGCAGTTCTTC. The chain carries TRBV5-1 and TRBJ2-1; 7 bases match TRBD1. Per the germline V gene, CDR1 is SGHRS and CDR2 is YFSETQ. The CDR3 length is 15 residues. After removal of 4 bases from V and 3 bases from J, the junction contained 7 bases not matched to a gene.

The CDR3 region is CASSYSRGAGGETQYF. The CDR3 coding sequence is TGTGCCAGCAGTTACTCGAGGGGAGCGGGGGGAGAGACCCAGTACTTC. The chain links TRBV6-5 to TRBJ2-5; TRBD2 matches at 9 bases. CDR1 is MNHEY and CDR2 is SVGAGI in the germline V gene. The CDR3 spans 16 residues. V lost 0 bases and J lost 4; bases outside the gene matches: 6.

The chain couples TRBV7-2 to TRBJ2-1, with TRBD1 matching over 9 bases. J lost 10 bases, V lost 3 bases, and 13 bases had no gene match. This CDR3 region has 16 residues. Germline V gene data show CDR1 as SGHTA and CDR2 as FQGNSA. CDR3 region: CASSFTGTGLPREQFF. The DNA of the CDR3 is TGTGCCAGCAGCTTTACCGGGACAGGGCTACCCAGGGAGCAGTTCTTC.

This sequence joins TRBV7-2 and TRBJ2-2; the D gene is possibly TRBD1 (6 bases). The ends were cut back, 4 bases at V and 4 bases at J, with 13 bases in the middle. The CDR3 spans 15 residues. Looked up from germline, CDR1 is SGHTA and CDR2 is FQGNSA. As DNA, the CDR3 is TGTGCCAGCAGCTACAGGGTGAAGACCACCGGGGAGCTGTTTTTT. This codes for CASSYRVKTTGELFF. Supplemented by reference TRBV7-2 and TRBJ2-2, the full variable domain reads GAGVSQSPSNKVTEKGKDVELRCDPISGHTALYWYRQSLGQGLEFLIYFQGNSAPDKSGLPSDRFSAERTGGSVSTLTIQRTQQEDSAVYLCASSYRVKTTGELFFGEGSRLTVL.